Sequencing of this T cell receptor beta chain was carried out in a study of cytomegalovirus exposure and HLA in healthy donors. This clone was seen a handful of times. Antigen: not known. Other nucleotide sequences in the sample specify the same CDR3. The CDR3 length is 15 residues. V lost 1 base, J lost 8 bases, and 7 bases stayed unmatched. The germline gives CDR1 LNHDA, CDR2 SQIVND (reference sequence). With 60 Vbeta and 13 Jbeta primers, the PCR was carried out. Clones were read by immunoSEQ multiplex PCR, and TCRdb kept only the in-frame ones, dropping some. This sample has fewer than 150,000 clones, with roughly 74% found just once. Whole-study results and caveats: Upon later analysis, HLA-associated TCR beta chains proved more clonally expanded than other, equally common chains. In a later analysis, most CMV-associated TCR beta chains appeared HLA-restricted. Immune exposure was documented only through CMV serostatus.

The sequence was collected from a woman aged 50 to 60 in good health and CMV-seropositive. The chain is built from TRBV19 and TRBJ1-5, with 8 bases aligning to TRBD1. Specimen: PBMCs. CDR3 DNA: TGTGCCAGTAGTATAGGGAGACAGGGGTTAAAGCCCCAGCATTTT. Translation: CASSIGRQGLKPQHF.